Following are 5 T cell receptor beta chains from one sample sequenced in a study of T-cell memory formation after mild COVID-19. MiXCR was run by TCRdb on the 5' RACE reads, yielding one entry per CDR3 protein. The table records 280,000 or so distinct CDR3 sequences, over 7% of them present only once. Sequenced input: PBMCs or a T cell subset sorted from them (not recorded which). Every receptor here comes from a man younger than 35 who had mild COVID-19 (a few samples of this study predate the infection). Cell type and time point are not known.

This clonotype was recorded many times. The CDR3 loop is CASSYRGDQPQHF. The CDR3 DNA reads as TGTGCCAGCAGCTACAGAGGGGACCAGCCCCAGCATTTT. The chain carries TRBV12-3 or TRBV12-4 and TRBJ1-5, with D possibly matching TRBD1 (5 bases). V shed 6 bases and J shed 7 bases, with 13 bases lying between them. This CDR3 spans 13 amino acids.

The gene calls are TRBV11-3 and TRBJ2-4; TRBD1 is a possible D gene (6 bases). V gave up 8 bases and J gave up 14 bases, with 22 bases separating them. The CDR3 extends over 13 amino acids. CDR1 is SGHNT and CDR2 is YENEEA in the germline V gene. The CDR3 loop is CASSSHTGSLKYF. CDR3 DNA sequence: TGTGCCAGCTCATCCCACACAGGGAGTTTAAAGTACTTC.

V is TRBV4-1 and J is TRBJ1-1; no firm D call. CDR3 length equals 15 residues. CDR1 and CDR2 (germline): MGHRA, YSYEKL. V was pared by 1 base and J by 0 bases, with 9 bases between. CDR3 loop: CASSQGPGVNTEAFF. The DNA for the CDR3 is TGCGCCAGCAGCCAAGGGCCCGGGGTGAACACTGAAGCTTTCTTT.

This clonotype showed up many times. The chain recombines TRBV12-3 or TRBV12-4 with TRBJ2-5; D remains ambiguous. The CDR3 length is 18 residues. Trimming stripped 5 bases from V and 0 bases from J, with 22 bases between. The CDR3 sequence: CASSPLIGLGVNQETQYF. The CDR3 bases are TGTGCCAGCAGTCCTCTGATTGGCCTGGGTGTGAACCAAGAGACCCAGTACTTC.

This clonotype was picked up a small number of times. The rearrangement uses TRBV28 and TRBJ2-2; perhaps TRBD1 as D (5 bases). CDR1 and CDR2 (germline): MDHEN, SYDVKM. The V gene lost 3 bases and the J gene lost 4 bases, with 9 bases spanning the gap. This CDR3 contains 14 residues. The CDR3 sequence: CASSFRESTGELFF. The CDR3 DNA reads as TGTGCCAGCAGTTTCAGGGAATCCACCGGGGAGCTGTTTTTT.